These 28 T cell receptor beta chains were all obtained from the same sample, sequenced in a study of cytomegalovirus exposure and HLA in healthy donors (dated by TCRdb to 2017 to 2019). The library was produced with the immunoSEQ multiplex PCR assay. For the multiplex PCR, a mixture combining 60 forward primers for TCR Vbeta segments and 13 reverse primers for TCR Jbeta segments was used. This is the immuneACCESS table as TCRdb keeps it, with only in-frame sequences that have V and J called. A part of the clones is gone; compared with another copy, unresolved V genes explain less than half, and the rest is unexplained. The sample table contains approximately 110,000 clones; only one count was recorded for just under 75% of them. Of the sample, less than 5% falls within the top ten clones. The sequencing input was PBMCs. These receptors came from a man aged 55 to 70 in good health and CMV-seropositive.

This chain links TRBV9 with TRBJ2-1, with 10 nucleotides matching TRBD2. Trimming at V came to 0 bases and at J to 9 bases, leaving 0 bases not matched to a gene. Germline CDR1 is SGDLS and CDR2 is YYNGEE. The CDR3 is 13 amino acids. The CDR3 DNA reads as TGTGCCAGCAGCGTAGTAGCGGGGGGTGAGCAGTTCTTC. This sequence encodes CASSVVAGGEQFF. Based on the CDR3 plus reference TRBV9 and TRBJ2-1, the full variable domain is DSGVTQTPKHLITATGQRVTLRCSPRSGDLSVYWYQQSLDQGLQFLIQYYNGEERAKGNILERFSAQQFPDLHSELNLSSLELGDSALYFCASSVVAGGEQFFGPGTRLTVL.

The chain is built from TRBV29-1 and TRBJ2-5, with TRBD2 as a possible D gene (7 bases). Germline V gene data show CDR1 as SQVTM and CDR2 as ANQGSEA. With 7 bases removed from V and 4 bases from J, the gap between germline ends came to 19 bases. The CDR3 has 14 amino acids. CDR3 in amino acids: CSDSLGGAGETQYF. The DNA of the CDR3 is TGCAGCGACTCCCTTGGGGGGGCGGGAGAGACCCAGTACTTC. Together with reference TRBV29-1 and TRBJ2-5, the CDR3 gives the full variable domain: SAVISQKPSRDICQRGTSLTIQCQVDSQVTMMFWYRQQPGQSLTLIATANQGSEATYESGFVIDKFPISRPNLTFSTLTVSNMSPEDSSIYLCSDSLGGAGETQYFGPGTRLLVL.

V and J are TRBV13 and TRBJ2-2; a possible D gene is TRBD1 (6 bases). Trimming left V 5 bases short and J 5 bases short, with 9 bases between. The CDR3 length is 13 residues. Germline CDR1 reads PRHDT; CDR2 reads FYEKMQ (reference sequence). CDR3 sequence (DNA): TGTGCCAGCAGCCCAGGGGTGACCGGGGAGCTGTTTTTT. It yields the protein CASSPGVTGELFF.

V is TRBV6-6 and J is TRBJ1-1; 8 bases fit TRBD1. V lost 2 bases, J lost 3 bases, and 2 bases stayed unmatched. Germline V gene sequence: CDR1 MNHNY, CDR2 SVGAGI (reference sequence). CDR3 length: 14 residues. The CDR3 sequence is CASSYQTGDTEAFF. Written as DNA, the CDR3 is TGTGCCAGCAGTTACCAGACAGGGGACACTGAAGCTTTCTTT.

V usage is TRBV9 and J usage is TRBJ2-3; the D gene is possibly TRBD2 (5 bases). V gave up 0 bases and J gave up 7 bases, with 15 bases separating them. CDR3 length equals 15 residues. Per germline, CDR1 SGDLS and CDR2 YYNGEE. This chain's CDR3 is CASSVVGETYYTQYF. The CDR3 DNA reads as TGTGCCAGCAGCGTAGTGGGAGAAACTTATTATACGCAGTATTTT.

CDR3 loop: CASSLAQGDRYTF. CDR3 DNA sequence: TGTGCCAGCAGCTTGGCGCAGGGGGATCGCTACACCTTC. The chain employs TRBV5-6 and TRBJ1-2, with 7 bases fitting TRBD1. Per the germline V gene, CDR1 is SGHDT and CDR2 is YYEEEE. V shed 0 bases and J 9 bases; nucleotides not matched to a gene: 5. The CDR3 is 13 amino acids.

The chain recombines TRBV7-3 with TRBJ2-5; D is ambiguous. The germline V and J ends were trimmed by 8 bases and 7 bases, with 11 bases remaining between them. Germline V lookup: CDR1 SGHTA, CDR2 FQGTGA. This CDR3 has 11 residues. The CDR3, as DNA: TGTGCCAGCGGCGAAGCAGGGACCCAGTACTTC. It is translated as CASGEAGTQYF.

The V and J genes are TRBV5-4 and TRBJ1-2; 7 bases match TRBD1. Trimming cost V 4 bases and J 2 bases; bases outside gene matches: 5. This CDR3 has 14 amino acids. Germline CDR1 is SGHNT and CDR2 is YYREEE (reference sequence). The CDR3 nucleotides are TGTGCCAGCAGCCAGGACAGGACCAACTATGGCTACACCTTC. Protein: CASSQDRTNYGYTF.

V is TRBV10-2 and J is TRBJ2-7, with a possible D match to TRBD1 (6 bases). The germline CDR1 and CDR2 sequences are WSHSY and SAAADI. The CDR3 is made up of 16 amino acids. Trimming removed 8 bases from V and 0 bases from J, with 20 bases in between. CDR3 in DNA: TGCGCCAGCCATCCCTCGGGGACACCTAGCTCCTACGAGCAGTACTTC. It translates to CASHPSGTPSSYEQYF.

This clone was seen only a few times. The chain has TRBV2 and TRBJ1-2, with a tentative D call TRBD1 (5 bases). Trimming pared 2 bases from V and 2 bases from J, leaving 12 bases between. Germline-derived CDR1 and CDR2 are SNHLY and FYNNEI. The CDR3 is 15 residues long. The CDR3 DNA is TGTGCCAGCAGTGAACAGGGCAGTGGAAACTATGGCTACACCTTC. This sequence encodes CASSEQGSGNYGYTF. Looking up the rest from reference TRBV2 and TRBJ1-2 gives the full variable domain: EPEVTQTPSHQVTQMGQEVILRCVPISNHLYFYWYRQILGQKVEFLVSFYNNEISEKSEIFDDQFSVERPDGSNFTLKIRSTKLEDSAMYFCASSEQGSGNYGYTFGSGTRLTVV.

This clone has only a few counts. The chain joins TRBV5-1 to TRBJ1-2; D gene uncertain. The CDR3 has 12 residues. Germline lookup yields CDR1 SGHRS and CDR2 YFSETQ. The ends were cut back, 0 bases at V and 8 bases at J, with 8 bases in the middle. CDR3 region: CASSLEQIGYTF. The DNA for the CDR3 is TGCGCCAGCAGCTTGGAACAGATCGGCTACACCTTC.

This clone has just one count. The genes are TRBV25-1 and TRBJ2-1, with 10 nucleotides matching TRBD2. With 2 bases clipped from V and 7 bases from J, the junction kept 8 bases outside the gene matches. The CDR3 runs 16 residues. Germline-derived CDR1 and CDR2 are MGHDK and SYGVNS. The CDR3 loop reads CASSETWSGGGNEQFF. In DNA form, the CDR3 reads TGTGCCAGCAGTGAAACGTGGAGCGGGGGGGGTAATGAGCAGTTCTTC.

The V call is TRBV7-8, the J call TRBJ1-2; 7 bases line up with TRBD1. CDR3 size: 15 residues. Germline V gene sequence: CDR1 SGHVS, CDR2 FQNEAQ. Germline trimming cut 1 base from V and 4 bases from J; bases unmatched to any gene: 6. The CDR3 nucleotides are TGTGCCAGCAGCTTAGGACCGGGACAGCCCTATGGCTACACCTTC. Translating it yields CASSLGPGQPYGYTF.

V gene TRBV6-5 combines with J gene TRBJ1-1; no firm D call. This CDR3 has 15 amino acids. Trimming took 6 bases from V and 6 from J, leaving 20 bases between them. Germline V gives CDR1 MNHEY, CDR2 SVGAGI. This CDR3 is CASRRSGRERPEAFF. The CDR3 DNA reads as TGTGCCAGCAGGCGTAGCGGGAGGGAGCGACCTGAAGCTTTCTTT.

This clone was found a few times. The V gene is TRBV10-1, the J gene TRBJ1-3; D is unresolved. Germline lookup yields CDR1 WNHNN and CDR2 SYGVQD (reference sequence). The CDR3 contains 14 residues. Trimming took 3 bases from V and 4 from J, leaving 10 bases between them. CDR3 in amino acids: CASSDGSWGNTIYF. As DNA, the CDR3 is TGCGCCAGCAGTGACGGGTCGTGGGGAAACACCATATATTTT.

The rearrangement joins TRBV27 to TRBJ2-7; TRBD1 agrees at 7 bases. This CDR3 contains 13 residues. Trimming removed 5 bases from V and 0 bases from J; junction bases left unmatched: 1. The germline gives CDR1 MNHEY, CDR2 SMNVEV (reference sequence). The CDR3, as DNA: TGTGCCAGCAGTGGGGACAGCTCCTACGAGCAGTACTTC. Protein sequence: CASSGDSSYEQYF.

CDR3 residues: CASSPTAERGYTF. DNA for the CDR3: TGTGCCAGCAGCCCAACGGCGGAGCGGGGCTACACCTTC. This sequence joins TRBV7-9 and TRBJ1-2; D is uncertain. This CDR3 is built from 13 residues. The ends were cut back, 5 bases at V and 8 bases at J, with 15 bases in the middle. CDR1 is SEHNR and CDR2 is FQNEAQ in the germline V gene (reference sequence).

This chain links TRBV19 with TRBJ1-5, with D maybe TRBD1 (6 bases). Germline V gene sequence: CDR1 LNHDA, CDR2 SQIVND (reference sequence). The V gene lost 3 bases and the J gene lost 7 bases, with 13 bases spanning the gap. This CDR3 is built from 14 residues. The CDR3 sequence: CASSIYRDGQPQHF. The DNA of the CDR3 is TGTGCCAGTAGTATCTACAGGGATGGACAGCCCCAGCATTTT.

This chain joins TRBV5-1 and TRBJ2-3, with a possible D match to TRBD2 (6 bases). The germline gives CDR1 SGHRS, CDR2 YFSETQ. V was pared by 4 bases and J by 6 bases, with 21 bases between. The CDR3 totals 16 residues. CDR3: CASSLQGAGPVDTQYF. As DNA, the CDR3 is TGCGCCAGCAGCCTCCAAGGGGCGGGGCCCGTGGATACGCAGTATTTT.

In its sample, this clone was seen a few times. V gene TRBV5-6 combines with J gene TRBJ2-7; 8 positions match TRBD2. With 0 bases clipped from V and 6 bases from J, the junction kept 2 bases outside the gene matches. The germline V gene has CDR1 SGHDT and CDR2 YYEEEE. The CDR3 contains 13 residues. In DNA form, the CDR3 reads TGTGCCAGCAGCTTGGTCGGGGGGGGCGAGCAGTACTTC. Translation gives CASSLVGGGEQYF.

The V gene is TRBV9, the J gene TRBJ2-7; D ambiguous. V lost 0 bases and J lost 2, with 15 bases in between. The CDR3 consists of 16 residues. CDR1 and CDR2 (germline): SGDLS, YYNGEE. The CDR3 DNA reads as TGTGCCAGCAGCGTAGGATCGCGTAGAGTCACCTACGAGCAGTACTTC. It specifies CASSVGSRRVTYEQYF.

This chain joins TRBV6-5 and TRBJ1-6; the D is unclear. Trimming removed 2 bases at V and 3 bases at J, with 8 bases between. The germline V gene encodes CDR1 MNHEY and CDR2 SVGAGI. The length of the CDR3 is 15 residues. This CDR3 is CASSYTAGYNSPLHF. CDR3 nucleotides: TGTGCCAGCAGTTACACGGCAGGCTATAATTCACCCCTCCACTTT.

This clone was picked up one time. The junction shows a germline mismatch at one end, possibly a read error. V gene TRBV5-4 combines with J gene TRBJ2-7; D may be TRBD2 (7 bases). CDR1 is SGHNT, CDR2 YYREEE, per germline (reference sequence). The CDR3 has 15 amino acids. CDR3 bases: TGTGCCAGCAGCTGGGAGGGGGGAAACTCCTACGAGCAGTATTTC. Its translation is CASSWEGGNSYEQYF.

A few counts support this clone. The chain uses TRBV6-1 and TRBJ2-2, with a tentative D call TRBD1 (7 bases). CDR3 size: 13 residues. Germline CDR1 MNHNS, CDR2 SASEGT. Trimming removed 4 bases from V and 10 bases from J, with 13 bases in between. CDR3 sequence (DNA): TGTGCCAGCAGTGTCAGGGGGGAGTTGGAGCTGTTTTTT. Translating gives CASSVRGELELFF.

The V and J genes are TRBV7-9 and TRBJ2-5; 8 positions agree with TRBD2. Germline loops: CDR1 SEHNR, CDR2 FQNEAQ (reference sequence). The V gene end was trimmed by 5 bases and the J gene end by 3 bases; junction bases not matched to a gene: 8. CDR3 size: 15 residues. In nucleotides, the CDR3 is TGTGCCAGCAGCCTGAATAGCGGGGATAAAGAGACCCAGTACTTC. Amino acid sequence: CASSLNSGDKETQYF.

J is TRBJ2-1 and V is TRBV2; perhaps TRBD1 as D (5 bases). This CDR3 spans 14 amino acids. Germline V lookup: CDR1 SNHLY, CDR2 FYNNEI. With 2 bases removed from V and 9 bases from J, the gap between germline ends came to 14 bases. The CDR3 here is CASSESYTGGEQFF. The CDR3 nucleotides read TGTGCCAGCAGTGAATCTTACACAGGCGGTGAGCAGTTCTTC.

This rearrangement joins TRBV5-1 to TRBJ2-5; a possible D gene is TRBD1 (6 bases). Germline V gene lookup returns CDR1 SGHRS and CDR2 YFSETQ. Trimming took off 4 bases at V and 5 bases at J, with 15 bases between the two ends. The CDR3 is made up of 14 amino acids. Here the CDR3 DNA reads TGCGCCAGCAGCCCAACTACAGGGAGCGAGACCCAGTACTTC. This sequence encodes CASSPTTGSETQYF.

This rearrangement joins TRBV6-1 to TRBJ2-2; D might be TRBD2 (5 bases). CDR3 size: 16 residues. Trimming took 0 bases from V and 2 from J, leaving 10 bases between them. Looked up from germline, CDR1 is MNHNS and CDR2 is SASEGT. The CDR3 nucleotides are TGTGCCAGCAGTGAAGCCTCGGGGTCTAACACCGGGGAGCTGTTTTTT. Its translation: CASSEASGSNTGELFF.